The TCR beta chain described here comes from a study of T cell responses to AZD1222 COVID-19 vaccine. About this clone itself: No antigen is known for it.

The CDR3 extends over 16 amino acids. Germline trimming cut 4 bases from V and 1 base from J; bases unmatched to any gene: 7. Germline V CDR1 and CDR2: SGHTS, YDEGEE. Repertoires were generated with immunoSEQ multiplex PCR, while TCRdb's copy carries only in-frame clones and drops some. The sample includes 80,000 to 95,000 clones, almost 80% of them seen just once. Findings and caveats of the study: Distributed over spike, vaccine-associated CD4 TCRs predominated at 160-218 and 743-854. In a largely white British group with more females than males, clonal diversity was possibly underestimated.

The V call is TRBV5-8, the J call TRBJ2-2, with TRBD2 identical over 7 bases. Specimen: peripheral blood, collected on day 0 of AZD1222 vaccination. This TCR derives from an adult in good health. The CDR3 sequence is CASSITSAMNTGELFF. CDR3 nucleotides: TGTGCCAGCAGCATTACTAGCGCGATGAACACCGGGGAGCTGTTTTTT.